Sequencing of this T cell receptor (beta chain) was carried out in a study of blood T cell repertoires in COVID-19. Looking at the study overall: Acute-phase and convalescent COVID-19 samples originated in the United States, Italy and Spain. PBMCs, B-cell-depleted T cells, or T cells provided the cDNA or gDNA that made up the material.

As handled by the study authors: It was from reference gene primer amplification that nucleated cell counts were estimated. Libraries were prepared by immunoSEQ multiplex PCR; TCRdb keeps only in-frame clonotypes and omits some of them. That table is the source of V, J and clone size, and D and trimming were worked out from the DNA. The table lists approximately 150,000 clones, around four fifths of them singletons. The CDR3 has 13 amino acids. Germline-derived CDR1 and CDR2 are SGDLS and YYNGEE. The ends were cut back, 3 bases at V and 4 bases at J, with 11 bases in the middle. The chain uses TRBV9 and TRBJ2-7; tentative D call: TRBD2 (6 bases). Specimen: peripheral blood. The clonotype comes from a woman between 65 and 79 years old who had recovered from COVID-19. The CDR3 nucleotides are TGTGCCAGCAGCGCCGGGGGTACTTACGAGCAGTACTTC. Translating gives CASSAGGTYEQYF.